These 5 T cell receptor beta chains originate from one sample sequenced in a study of blood T cell repertoires in COVID-19. Some clones are missing from TCRdb's copy, which holds only in-frame ones; the method was immunoSEQ multiplex PCR. The sample has over 300,000 clones; around 82% are singletons. The sequencing input was peripheral blood. The receptors come from a woman aged 50 to 60 with acute or convalescent COVID-19.

The gene calls are TRBV5-4 and TRBJ2-1; 7 bases map to TRBD2. Germline V gene data show CDR1 as SGHNT and CDR2 as YYREEE (reference sequence). The J segment lost 6 bases and the V segment lost 2 bases, leaving 8 bases of the junction unmatched. The CDR3 is 15 residues long. The CDR3, as DNA: TGTGCCAGCAGCTTAGGGCGGGGGAGACTCAATGAGCAGTTCTTC. It translates to CASSLGRGRLNEQFF.

In its sample, this clone was seen once. The chain's CDR3 is CAWAPKGVDNEQFF. The CDR3 bases are TGTGCCTGGGCCCCCAAGGGGGTCGACAATGAGCAGTTCTTC. The rearrangement links TRBV30 to TRBJ2-1, with D perhaps TRBD1 (6 bases). V lost 5 bases to trimming and J lost 5 bases, with 16 bases between them. The CDR3 runs to 14 residues. Germline CDR1 GTSNPN, CDR2 SVGIG (reference sequence).

The chain has TRBV14 and TRBJ1-6; TRBD1 aligns across 10 bases. Germline CDR1 SGHDN, CDR2 FVKESK. V lost 0 bases to trimming and J lost 10 bases; unmatched junction nucleotides: 6. The CDR3 contains 16 residues. The CDR3 spells CASSQDWDRGASPLHF. CDR3 DNA: TGTGCCAGCAGCCAAGATTGGGACAGGGGAGCCTCACCCCTCCACTTT.

This sequence joins TRBV27 and TRBJ2-1; a weak D match, TRBD2 (6 bases). Trimming pared 6 bases from V and 5 bases from J, leaving 17 bases between. Germline loops: CDR1 MNHEY, CDR2 SMNVEV (reference sequence). The CDR3 runs 15 residues. Here the CDR3 DNA reads TGTGCCAGCAGCCCCTTCCACGGGGGAAACAATGAGCAGTTCTTC. Amino acid sequence: CASSPFHGGNNEQFF.

This clone occurred once. This chain joins TRBV5-4 and TRBJ2-7; 10 bases map to TRBD1. Germline V gene data show CDR1 as SGHNT and CDR2 as YYREEE (reference sequence). CDR3 size: 16 residues. Trimming removed 0 bases from V and 6 bases from J; junction bases left unmatched: 9. CDR3 sequence reads: CASSLVRGTGATEQYV. The CDR3, as DNA: TGTGCCAGCAGCTTGGTGCGCGGGACAGGGGCTACCGAGCAGTACGTC.